The 14 T cell receptor beta chains below were found in one sample sequenced in a study of shared clonotypes between healthy human individuals. Using immunoSEQ multiplex PCR, the repertoire was profiled, and TCRdb retains in-frame clones only, with some absent. The sample holds roughly 2 million clones, 85% to 95% seen once. Sequencing was carried out using naive CD4+ T cells sorted from blood. Specified subset: CD45RA+ positively selected. The receptors originated from a man aged 18 to 29 in good health.

The chain is built from TRBV4-3 and TRBJ2-1; D is unclear. V lost 0 bases and J lost 2, with 8 bases in between. The CDR3 consists of 15 residues. Germline CDR1 is LGHNA and CDR2 is YSLEER. The CDR3 region has the DNA TGCGCCAGCAGCCAAGATACGGGCCCCTACAATGAGCAGTTCTTC. Residues: CASSQDTGPYNEQFF.

This chain joins TRBV5-1 and TRBJ2-2; D is perhaps TRBD1 or TRBD2 (5 bases each). Trimming left V 2 bases short and J 4 bases short, with 12 bases between. The CDR3 is made up of 15 amino acids. CDR1 and CDR2 (germline): SGHRS, YFSETQ. This chain's CDR3 is CASSFRAGSTGELFF. In nucleotides, the CDR3 is TGCGCCAGCAGCTTCAGGGCAGGGAGCACCGGGGAGCTGTTTTTT. Together with reference TRBV5-1 and TRBJ2-2, the CDR3 gives the full variable domain: KAGVTQTPRYLIKTRGQQVTLSCSPISGHRSVSWYQQTPGQGLQFLFEYFSETQRNKGNFPGRFSGRQFSNSRSEMNVSTLELGDSALYLCASSFRAGSTGELFFGEGSRLTVL.

This rearrangement joins TRBV19 to TRBJ2-1; D is possibly TRBD2 (5 bases). Germline V gene sequence: CDR1 LNHDA, CDR2 SQIVND (reference sequence). The CDR3 extends over 14 amino acids. Trimming stripped 3 bases from V and 8 bases from J, with 14 bases between. The CDR3 DNA reads TGTGCCAGTAGTATGGCGAGGGAAAGGCATGAGCAGTTCTTC. Amino acids: CASSMARERHEQFF.

Note on this clone: The sample has other DNA sequences that encode this CDR3 too. This rearrangement joins TRBV5-6 to TRBJ1-5; D remains ambiguous. Germline CDR1 is SGHDT and CDR2 is YYEEEE. The V end was cut by 3 bases, the J end by 1 base, with 5 bases between. This CDR3 comprises 13 residues. CDR3 protein: CASSSGSNQPQHF. CDR3 in DNA: TGTGCCAGCAGCTCCGGGAGCAATCAGCCCCAGCATTTT. Looking up the rest from reference TRBV5-6 and TRBJ1-5 gives the full variable domain: DAGVTQSPTHLIKTRGQQVTLRCSPKSGHDTVSWYQQALGQGPQFIFQYYEEEERQRGNFPDRFSGHQFPNYSSELNVNALLLGDSALYLCASSSGSNQPQHFGDGTRLSIL.

This clone occurred a few times. The DNA for the CDR3 is TGTGCCAGCAGCCGGGAACCCTATAATTCACCCCTCCACTTT. It specifies CASSREPYNSPLHF. This chain joins TRBV14 and TRBJ1-6; D is ambiguous. Trimming took 4 bases from V and 2 from J, leaving 6 bases between them. This CDR3 spans 14 amino acids. Germline CDR1 is SGHDN and CDR2 is FVKESK.

The chain carries TRBV10-3 and TRBJ2-6; TRBD1 matches at 7 bases. Germline trimming cut 7 bases from V and 7 bases from J; bases unmatched to any gene: 4. The CDR3 sequence is 13 residues long. Germline V gene data show CDR1 as ENHRY and CDR2 as SYGVKD. CDR3 sequence: CAITQGDANVLTF. CDR3 DNA sequence: TGTGCCATCACCCAGGGGGACGCCAACGTCCTGACTTTC.

The V gene is TRBV5-4, the J gene TRBJ1-4; the D is unclear. The V end lost 3 bases, the J end lost 1 base, and 10 bases lay between the germline ends. The CDR3 consists of 15 residues. Germline V gene lookup returns CDR1 SGHNT and CDR2 YYREEE (reference sequence). This chain's CDR3 is CASSSNMLTNEKLFF. The CDR3 nucleotides are TGTGCCAGCAGCTCTAACATGCTAACTAATGAAAAACTGTTTTTT.

V is TRBV2 and J is TRBJ2-7, with 7 bases identical to TRBD2. Germline values: CDR1 SNHLY, CDR2 FYNNEI. V was clipped by 6 bases and J by 11 bases; unmatched bases: 22. The CDR3 is 16 residues long. The CDR3: CASRTGGDGATPSEYF. As DNA, the CDR3 is TGTGCCAGCAGGACGGGAGGCGACGGAGCAACCCCTTCAGAGTACTTC. Full variable domain (rest looked up from reference TRBV2 and TRBJ2-7): EPEVTQTPSHQVTQMGQEVILRCVPISNHLYFYWYRQILGQKVEFLVSFYNNEISEKSEIFDDQFSVERPDGSNFTLKIRSTKLEDSAMYFCASRTGGDGATPSEYFGPGTRLTVT.

The rearrangement joins TRBV18 to TRBJ2-6; D is ambiguous. Germline V gives CDR1 KGHSH, CDR2 LQKENI. The CDR3 sequence is 16 residues long. Trimming took off 5 bases at V and 4 bases at J, with 15 bases between the two ends. In nucleotides, the CDR3 is TGTGCCAGCTCATTTAGCAGTGGGGTCGGGGCCAACGTCCTGACTTTC. As protein: CASSFSSGVGANVLTF.

V usage is TRBV5-6 and J usage is TRBJ2-7; no clear D. V was cut by 1 base and J by 0 bases, with 14 bases left in between. This CDR3 comprises 16 residues. Germline V lookup: CDR1 SGHDT, CDR2 YYEEEE. The CDR3 loop is CASSLLRRSPSYEQYF. CDR3 bases: TGTGCCAGCAGCTTGTTGAGGCGCAGTCCCTCCTACGAGCAGTACTTC.

This sequence joins TRBV2 and TRBJ1-5; a weak D match, TRBD1 (5 bases). V shed 6 bases and J shed 9 bases, with 9 bases lying between them. The CDR3 spans 11 residues. The V gene's germline CDR1 is SNHLY and CDR2 FYNNEI. CDR3 DNA: TGTGCCAGCAGCACCCAGGGGCCCCAGCATTTT. It yields the protein CASSTQGPQHF.

V is TRBV10-2 and J is TRBJ2-7; 8 bases are a match to TRBD2. CDR3 size: 15 residues. The germline CDR1 and CDR2 sequences are WSHSY and SAAADI. Germline trimming cut 4 bases from V and 3 bases from J; bases unmatched to any gene: 8. The CDR3 sequence is CASSVSGGANYEQYF. The CDR3 nucleotides are TGCGCCAGCAGTGTGTCGGGGGGGGCCAACTACGAGCAGTACTTC.

The chain joins TRBV5-1 to TRBJ2-3, with D maybe TRBD2 (6 bases). Germline CDR1 is SGHRS and CDR2 is YFSETQ. The CDR3 contains 16 residues. The V and J ends lost 4 bases and 0 bases respectively, with 15 bases between them. For the CDR3, the DNA is TGCGCCAGCAGCCTTCGGACTACTTCTAGCACAGATACGCAGTATTTT. It encodes CASSLRTTSSTDTQYF. Full variable domain (outside the CDR3, taken from reference TRBV5-1 and TRBJ2-3): KAGVTQTPRYLIKTRGQQVTLSCSPISGHRSVSWYQQTPGQGLQFLFEYFSETQRNKGNFPGRFSGRQFSNSRSEMNVSTLELGDSALYLCASSLRTTSSTDTQYFGPGTRLTVL.

This rearrangement joins TRBV4-3 to TRBJ1-2, with D possibly being TRBD1 (6 bases). The CDR3 extends over 15 amino acids. Germline CDR1 LGHNA, CDR2 YSLEER. Trimming stripped 0 bases from V and 7 bases from J, with 15 bases between. DNA of the CDR3: TGCGCCAGCAGCCAAGAGCCAGGAGGGGGTGGTGGCTACACCTTC. Its translation is CASSQEPGGGGGYTF.